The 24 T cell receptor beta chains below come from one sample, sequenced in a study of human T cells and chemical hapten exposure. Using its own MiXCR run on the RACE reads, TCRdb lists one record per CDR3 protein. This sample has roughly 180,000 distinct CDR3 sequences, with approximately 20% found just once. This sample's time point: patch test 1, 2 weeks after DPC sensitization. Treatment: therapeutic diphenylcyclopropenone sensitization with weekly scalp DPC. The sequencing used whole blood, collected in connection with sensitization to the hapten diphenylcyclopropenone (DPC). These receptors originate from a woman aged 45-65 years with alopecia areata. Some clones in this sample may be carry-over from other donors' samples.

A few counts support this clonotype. CDR3 region: CASSSGRNYGYTF. CDR3 bases: TGTGCCAGCAGCTCGGGACGGAACTATGGCTACACCTTC. The chain is built from TRBV11-2 and TRBJ1-2; a possible D gene is TRBD1 (5 bases). Deletions cut 4 bases from V and 2 bases from J, with 8 bases between. Germline V gives CDR1 SGHAT, CDR2 FQNNGV. The CDR3 loop spans 13 amino acids.

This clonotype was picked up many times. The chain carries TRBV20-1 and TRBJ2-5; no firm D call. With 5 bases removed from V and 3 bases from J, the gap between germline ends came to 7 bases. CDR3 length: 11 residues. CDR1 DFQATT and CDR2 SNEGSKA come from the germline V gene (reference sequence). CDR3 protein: CSAAGEETQYF. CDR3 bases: TGCAGTGCTGCCGGTGAAGAGACCCAGTACTTC.

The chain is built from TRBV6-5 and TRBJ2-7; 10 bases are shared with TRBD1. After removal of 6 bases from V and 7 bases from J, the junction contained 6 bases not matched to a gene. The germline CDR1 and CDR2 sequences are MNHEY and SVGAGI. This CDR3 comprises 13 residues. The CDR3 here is CASRRDRGGEQYF. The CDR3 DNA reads TGTGCCAGCAGGCGGGACAGGGGTGGTGAGCAGTACTTC.

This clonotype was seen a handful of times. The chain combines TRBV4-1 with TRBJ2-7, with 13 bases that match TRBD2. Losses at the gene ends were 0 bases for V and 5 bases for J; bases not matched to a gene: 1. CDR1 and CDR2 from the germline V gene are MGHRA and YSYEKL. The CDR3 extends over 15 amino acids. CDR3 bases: TGCGCCAGCAGCCAAGACGGACTAGCGGGAGACGAGCAGTACTTC. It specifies CASSQDGLAGDEQYF.

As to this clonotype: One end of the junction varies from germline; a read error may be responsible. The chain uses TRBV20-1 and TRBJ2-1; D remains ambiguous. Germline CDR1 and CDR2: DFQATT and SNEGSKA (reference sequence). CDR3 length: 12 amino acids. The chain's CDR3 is CSATRTYSEQFF. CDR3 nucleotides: TGCAGTGCTACCCGGACCTACAGTGAGCAGTTCTTC.

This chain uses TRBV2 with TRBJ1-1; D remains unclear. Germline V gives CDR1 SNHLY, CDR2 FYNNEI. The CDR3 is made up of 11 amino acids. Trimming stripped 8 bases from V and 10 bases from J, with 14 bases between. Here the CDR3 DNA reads TGTGCCAGCGCGGATAGGTACTTAGCTTTCTTT. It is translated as CASADRYLAFF.

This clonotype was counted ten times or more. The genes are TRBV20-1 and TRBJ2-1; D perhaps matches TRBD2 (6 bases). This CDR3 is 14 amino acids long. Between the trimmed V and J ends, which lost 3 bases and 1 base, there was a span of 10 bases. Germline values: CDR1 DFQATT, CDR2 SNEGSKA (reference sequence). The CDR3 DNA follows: TGCAGTGCTAGTTGGGGGGATTCCTACAATGAGCAGTTCTTC. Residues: CSASWGDSYNEQFF.

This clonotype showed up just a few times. DNA of the CDR3: TGTGCCACCAGCATCGAGGGCTCGTCCTACAATGAGCAGTTCTTC. Protein sequence: CATSIEGSSYNEQFF. The chain has TRBV15 and TRBJ2-1; D possibly corresponds to TRBD2 (5 bases). Germline-derived CDR1 and CDR2 are LNHNV and YYDKDF (reference sequence). V was pared by 4 bases and J by 1 base, with 11 bases between. CDR3 length: 15 amino acids.

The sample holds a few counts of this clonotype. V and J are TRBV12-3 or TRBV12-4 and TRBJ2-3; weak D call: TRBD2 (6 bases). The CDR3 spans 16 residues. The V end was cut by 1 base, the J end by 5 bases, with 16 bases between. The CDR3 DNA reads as TGTGCCAGCAGTTTAGTCGGGACTGGTGGGGGAGATACGCAGTATTTT. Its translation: CASSLVGTGGGDTQYF.

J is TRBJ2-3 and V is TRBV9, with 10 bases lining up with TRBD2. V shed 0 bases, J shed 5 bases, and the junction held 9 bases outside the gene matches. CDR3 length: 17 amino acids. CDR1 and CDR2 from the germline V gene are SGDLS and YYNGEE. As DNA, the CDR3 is TGTGCCAGCAGCGTAGAGAGAGCGGGAGGGCCTCAAGATACGCAGTATTTT. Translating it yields CASSVERAGGPQDTQYF.

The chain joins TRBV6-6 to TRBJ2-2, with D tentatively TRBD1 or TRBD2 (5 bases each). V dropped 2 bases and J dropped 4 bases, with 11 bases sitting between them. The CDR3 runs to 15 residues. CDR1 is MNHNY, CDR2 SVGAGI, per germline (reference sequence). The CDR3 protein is CASSYTRDGTGELFF. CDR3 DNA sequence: TGTGCCAGCAGTTACACGAGGGACGGCACCGGGGAGCTGTTTTTT.

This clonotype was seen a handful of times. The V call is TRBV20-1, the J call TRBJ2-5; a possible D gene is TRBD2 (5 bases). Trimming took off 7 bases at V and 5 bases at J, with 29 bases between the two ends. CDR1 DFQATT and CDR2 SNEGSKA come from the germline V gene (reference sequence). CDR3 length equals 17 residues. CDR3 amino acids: CSVAKTDFDMKRETQYF. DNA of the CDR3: TGCAGTGTCGCGAAGACGGACTTCGACATGAAGAGGGAGACCCAGTACTTC.

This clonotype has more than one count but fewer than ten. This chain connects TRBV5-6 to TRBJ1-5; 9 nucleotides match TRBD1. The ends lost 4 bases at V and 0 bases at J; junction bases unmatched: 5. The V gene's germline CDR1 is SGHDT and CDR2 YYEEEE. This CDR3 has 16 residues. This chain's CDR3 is CASSLTGGFSNQPQHF. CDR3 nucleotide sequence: TGTGCCAGCAGCCTTACAGGGGGCTTTAGCAATCAGCCCCAGCATTTT.

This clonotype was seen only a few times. The CDR3 loop reads CSEGTGSGYTF. DNA of the CDR3: TGCAGCGAGGGGACAGGATCTGGCTACACCTTC. The chain recombines TRBV29-1 with TRBJ1-2; 8 bases fit TRBD1. This CDR3 has 11 amino acids. V lost 7 bases, J lost 7 bases, and 5 bases stayed unmatched. Germline V gene data show CDR1 as SQVTM and CDR2 as ANQGSEA.

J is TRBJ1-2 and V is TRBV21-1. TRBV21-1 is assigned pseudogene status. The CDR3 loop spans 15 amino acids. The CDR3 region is CASSRGPTSNYGYTF. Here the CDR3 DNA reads TGTGCCAGCAGCCGGGGCCCAACCTCTAACTATGGCTACACCTTC.

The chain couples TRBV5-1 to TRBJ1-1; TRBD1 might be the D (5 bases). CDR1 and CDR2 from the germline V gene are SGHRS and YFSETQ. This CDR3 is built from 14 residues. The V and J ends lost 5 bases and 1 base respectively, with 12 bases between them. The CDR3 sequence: CASSQAGANTEAFF. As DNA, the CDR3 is TGCGCCAGCAGTCAGGCCGGGGCGAACACTGAAGCTTTCTTT.

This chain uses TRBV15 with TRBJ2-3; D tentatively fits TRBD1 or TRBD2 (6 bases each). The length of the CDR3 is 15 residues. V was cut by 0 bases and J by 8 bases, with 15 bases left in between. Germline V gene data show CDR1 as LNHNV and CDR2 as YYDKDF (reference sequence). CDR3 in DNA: TGTGCCACCAGCAGAGATTCCGGGGGCTATCCTACGCAGTATTTT. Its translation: CATSRDSGGYPTQYF. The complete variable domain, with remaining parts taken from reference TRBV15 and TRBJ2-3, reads DAMVIQNPRYQVTQFGKPVTLSCSQTLNHNVMYWYQQKSSQAPKLLFHYYDKDFNNEADTPDNFQSRRPNTSFCFLDIRSPGLGDTAMYLCATSRDSGGYPTQYFGPGTRLTVL.

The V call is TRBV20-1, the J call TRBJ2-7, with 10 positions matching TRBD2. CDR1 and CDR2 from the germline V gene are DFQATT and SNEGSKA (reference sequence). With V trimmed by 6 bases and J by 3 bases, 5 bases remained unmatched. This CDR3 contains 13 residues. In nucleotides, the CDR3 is TGCAGTGCCGAGCGGGAGGGCCGCTACGAGCAGTACTTC. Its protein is CSAEREGRYEQYF.

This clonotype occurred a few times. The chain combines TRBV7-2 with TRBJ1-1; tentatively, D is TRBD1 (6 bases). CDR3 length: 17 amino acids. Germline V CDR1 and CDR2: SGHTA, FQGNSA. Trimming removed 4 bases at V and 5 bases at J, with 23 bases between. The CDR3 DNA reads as TGTGCCAGCAGCTCTAACCCCAAGGGGGGCCGACGGACTGAAGCTTTCTTT. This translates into CASSSNPKGGRRTEAFF.

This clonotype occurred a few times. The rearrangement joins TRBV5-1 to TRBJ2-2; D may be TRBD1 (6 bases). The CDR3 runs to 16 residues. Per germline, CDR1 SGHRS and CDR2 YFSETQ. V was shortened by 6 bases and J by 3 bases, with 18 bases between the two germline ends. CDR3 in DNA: TGCGCCAGCAACCTAGGAGACAGGTTTGACACCGGGGAGCTGTTTTTT. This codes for CASNLGDRFDTGELFF.

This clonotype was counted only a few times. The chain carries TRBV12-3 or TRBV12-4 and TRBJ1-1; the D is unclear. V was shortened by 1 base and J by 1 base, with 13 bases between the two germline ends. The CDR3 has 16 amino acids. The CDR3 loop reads CASSLGTPIRNTEAFF. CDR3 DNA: TGTGCCAGCAGTTTAGGGACCCCTATTAGGAACACTGAAGCTTTCTTT.

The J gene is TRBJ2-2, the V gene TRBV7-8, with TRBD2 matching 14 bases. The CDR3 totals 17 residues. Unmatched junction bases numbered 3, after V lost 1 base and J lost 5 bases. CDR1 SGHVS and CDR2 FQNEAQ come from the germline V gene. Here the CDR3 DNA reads TGTGCCAGCAGCTTAGGACTAGCGGGAGGGCCGACCGGGGAGCTGTTTTTT. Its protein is CASSLGLAGGPTGELFF.

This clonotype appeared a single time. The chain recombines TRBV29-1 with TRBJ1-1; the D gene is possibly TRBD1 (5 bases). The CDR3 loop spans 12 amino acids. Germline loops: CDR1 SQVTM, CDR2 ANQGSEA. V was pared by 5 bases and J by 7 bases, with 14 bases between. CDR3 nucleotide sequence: TGCAGCGTTCAATCAGGGTGTAATGAAGCTTTCTTT. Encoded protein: CSVQSGCNEAFF.

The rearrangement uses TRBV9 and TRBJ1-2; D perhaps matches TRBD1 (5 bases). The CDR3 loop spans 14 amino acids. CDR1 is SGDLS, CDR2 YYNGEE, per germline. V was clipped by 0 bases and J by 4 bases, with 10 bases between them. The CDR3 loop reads CASSVETDFYGYTF. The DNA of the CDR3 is TGTGCCAGCAGCGTAGAGACAGATTTCTATGGCTACACCTTC. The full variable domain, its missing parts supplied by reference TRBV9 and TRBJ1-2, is DSGVTQTPKHLITATGQRVTLRCSPRSGDLSVYWYQQSLDQGLQFLIQYYNGEERAKGNILERFSAQQFPDLHSELNLSSLELGDSALYFCASSVETDFYGYTFGSGTRLTVV.